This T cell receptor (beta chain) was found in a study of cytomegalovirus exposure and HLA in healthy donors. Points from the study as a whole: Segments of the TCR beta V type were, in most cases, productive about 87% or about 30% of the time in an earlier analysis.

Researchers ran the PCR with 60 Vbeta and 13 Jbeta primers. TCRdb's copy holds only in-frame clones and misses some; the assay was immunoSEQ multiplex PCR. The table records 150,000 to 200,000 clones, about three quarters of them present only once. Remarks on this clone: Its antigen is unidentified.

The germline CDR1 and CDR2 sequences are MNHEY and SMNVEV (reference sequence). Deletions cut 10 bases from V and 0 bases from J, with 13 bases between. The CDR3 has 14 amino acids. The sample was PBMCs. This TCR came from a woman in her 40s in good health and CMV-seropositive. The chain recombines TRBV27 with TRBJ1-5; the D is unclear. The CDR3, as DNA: TGTGCCATTCCCTGGCAGATTAGCAATCAGCCCCAGCATTTT. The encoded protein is CAIPWQISNQPQHF.